This T cell receptor beta chain was obtained from a study of cytomegalovirus exposure and HLA in healthy donors. There are a few counts of this clone. Its antigen is currently unknown. Per germline, CDR1 MNHEY and CDR2 SMNVEV (reference sequence). V lost 10 bases, J lost 0 bases, and 11 bases lay in between. CDR3 length: 13 amino acids. Overall study findings and caveats: The likely explanation for a cluster of highly shared sequence variants was sequencing artifact. In vitro testing confirmed a few CMV-associated chains as specific for CMV antigens. Later on, an analysis tied around 17,000 TCR beta sequences to HLA alleles at 0.05 false discovery rate. There were 150 to 200 TCR beta chains listed as cytomegalovirus-associated.

PCR was performed using 60 Vbeta and 13 Jbeta primers. This table comes from immunoSEQ multiplex PCR, and its TCRdb copy is limited to in-frame clones, with some not included. The table includes around 100,000 clones, approximately 70% detected once. The sequencing input was PBMCs. The origin of this receptor is a man in his forties or fifties in good health and CMV-seropositive. The rearrangement uses TRBV27 and TRBJ2-3, with D possibly matching TRBD2 (6 bases). CDR3 in DNA: TGTGCCACTGCAGGGACTAGCACAGATACGCAGTATTTT. This encodes CATAGTSTDTQYF.